Following are 5 T cell receptor beta chains from one sample sequenced in a study of molecular identifiers for immune sequencing clone quantification. A single record per CDR3 protein comes from TCRdb applying MiXCR to the PCR reads. The sample lists approximately 100,000 distinct CDR3 sequences; roughly 38% were seen once. The sequenced sample was naive CD8+ T cells from blood, with Jurkat cell RNA spiked in. Subset in this sample: FACS-sorted CD8+CD4-CCR7+CD45RA+ naive T cells. These receptor sequences come from a human donor in good health. Some libraries in this study had Jurkat cell RNA spiked in.

This clonotype was seen repeatedly, ten times or more. The V call is TRBV6-5, the J call TRBJ2-2, with a tentative D call TRBD2 (7 bases). With 0 bases removed from V and 7 bases from J, the gap between germline ends came to 9 bases. The length of the CDR3 is 14 residues. Germline CDR1 and CDR2: MNHEY and SVGAGI. As DNA, the CDR3 is TGTGCCAGCAGTTACTCAGGGGGGGACGGGGAGCTGTTTTTT. Translation: CASSYSGGDGELFF.

About this clonotype: Possible read error: a much larger clone is one base away. CDR3 sequence: CASSLYLAPMSEQYF. The DNA for the CDR3 is TGCGCCAGCAGCTTGTACTTAGCTCCGATGAGCGAGCAGTACTTC. The chain combines TRBV5-1 with TRBJ2-7; D is ambiguous. The germline V gene encodes CDR1 SGHRS and CDR2 YFSETQ. Trimming removed 1 base at V and 6 bases at J, with 17 bases between. The CDR3 has 15 residues.

Remarks on this clonotype: A much bigger clone sits one base away, suggesting this may be a read error. Here the CDR3 DNA reads TGCAGTGCTAGAGATATGTCCGGCTCTCGGGGGCAGTACTTC. Its protein product is CSARDMSGSRGQYF. This rearrangement joins TRBV20-1 to TRBJ2-7; possibly TRBD2 for D (5 bases). V lost 0 bases and J 9 bases, leaving 18 bases between the germline ends. The CDR3 sequence is 14 residues long. The germline CDR1 and CDR2 sequences are DFQATT and SNEGSKA (reference sequence).

This clonotype has just a few counts. The chain recombines TRBV28 with TRBJ2-7, with 9 bases that match TRBD1. The CDR3 spans 14 residues. Trimming cost V 5 bases and J 2 bases; bases outside gene matches: 4. CDR1 is MDHEN and CDR2 is SYDVKM in the germline V gene. The CDR3 here is CASSNRDRAYEQYF. CDR3 nucleotide sequence: TGTGCCAGCAGTAACCGGGACAGGGCCTACGAGCAGTACTTC.

The chain carries TRBV20-1 and TRBJ2-2; D ambiguous. The CDR3 sequence is 11 residues long. Trimming stripped 7 bases from V and 4 bases from J, with 7 bases between. Germline CDR1 is DFQATT and CDR2 is SNEGSKA (reference sequence). The CDR3: CSVGVTGELFF. In DNA form, the CDR3 reads TGCAGTGTTGGGGTCACCGGGGAGCTGTTTTTT.